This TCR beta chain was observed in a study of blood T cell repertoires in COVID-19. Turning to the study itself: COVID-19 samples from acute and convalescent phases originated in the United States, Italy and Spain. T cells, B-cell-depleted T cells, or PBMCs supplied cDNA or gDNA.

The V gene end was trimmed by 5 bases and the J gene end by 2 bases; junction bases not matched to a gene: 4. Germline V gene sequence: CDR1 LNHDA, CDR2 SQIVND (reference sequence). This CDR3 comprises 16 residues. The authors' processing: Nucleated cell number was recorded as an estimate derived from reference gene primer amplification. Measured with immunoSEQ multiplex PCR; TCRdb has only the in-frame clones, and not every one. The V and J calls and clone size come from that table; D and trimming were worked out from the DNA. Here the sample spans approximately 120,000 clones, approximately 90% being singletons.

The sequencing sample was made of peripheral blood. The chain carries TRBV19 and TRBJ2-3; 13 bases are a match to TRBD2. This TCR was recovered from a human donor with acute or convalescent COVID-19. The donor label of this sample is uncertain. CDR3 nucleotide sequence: TGTGCCAGTAGTTTCACTAGCGGGGGGGCCACAGATACGCAGTATTTT. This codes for CASSFTSGGATDTQYF.